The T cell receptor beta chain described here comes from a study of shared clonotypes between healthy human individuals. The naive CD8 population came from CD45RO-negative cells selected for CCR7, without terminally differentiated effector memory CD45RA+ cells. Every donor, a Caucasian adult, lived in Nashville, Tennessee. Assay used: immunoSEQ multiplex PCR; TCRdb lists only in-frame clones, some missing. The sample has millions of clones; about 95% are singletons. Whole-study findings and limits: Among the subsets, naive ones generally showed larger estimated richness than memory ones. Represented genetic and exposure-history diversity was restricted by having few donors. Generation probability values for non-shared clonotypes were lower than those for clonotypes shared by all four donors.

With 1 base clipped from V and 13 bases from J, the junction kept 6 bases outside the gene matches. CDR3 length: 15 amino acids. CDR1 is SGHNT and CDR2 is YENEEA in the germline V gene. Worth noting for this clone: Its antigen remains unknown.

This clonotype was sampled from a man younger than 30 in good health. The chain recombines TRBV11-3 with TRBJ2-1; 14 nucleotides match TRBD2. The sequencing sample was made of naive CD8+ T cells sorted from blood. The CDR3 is CASSLGTSGGTFQFF. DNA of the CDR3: TGTGCCAGCAGCTTAGGGACTAGCGGGGGGACCTTCCAGTTCTTC. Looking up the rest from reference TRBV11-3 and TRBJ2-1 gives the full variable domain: EAGVVQSPRYKIIEKKQPVAFWCNPISGHNTLYWYLQNLGQGPELLIRYENEEAVDDSQLPKDRFSAERLKGVDSTLKIQPAELGDSAVYLCASSLGTSGGTFQFFGPGTRLTVL.